The T cell receptor beta chain under discussion was sequenced for a study of vaccination and CD4 T cells after COVID-19. Details on this clonotype: Antigen unknown.

The Oncomine TCR Beta short-read assay was applied to DNA of cultured CD4+ T cells. MiXCR was run by TCRdb on the PCR reads, yielding one entry per CDR3 protein. The sample yields approximately 20,000 distinct CDR3 sequences, roughly 63% seen once. The J segment lost 2 bases and the V segment lost 2 bases, leaving 4 bases of the junction unmatched. Germline loops: CDR1 MNHEY, CDR2 SMNVEV (reference sequence). The length of the CDR3 is 15 residues. Sample treatment: approximately 9-day PBMC culture with coronavirus spike peptide pools or control peptides (ViraFEST assay). Positive PCR tests came between March and December 2020, ahead of the US Alpha, Beta and Delta variants. PBMC cultures, at 1.5 million to 2.5 million cells per well, received approximately 9.1 IU/ml IL-2 and around 9.6 ug/ml peptide pools. General study results and limits: SARS-CoV-2-reactive clonotype medians increased from roughly 21 to 40, not significantly.

Sequencing was carried out using CD4+ T cells from blood, cultured in vitro. This receptor was obtained from a human donor who had recovered from COVID-19. The V gene is TRBV27, the J gene TRBJ1-2; TRBD1 matches at 8 bases. The DNA of the CDR3 is TGTGCCAGCAGTTTAACAGGGGGGCTAAACTATGGCTACACCTTC. The encoded protein is CASSLTGGLNYGYTF.